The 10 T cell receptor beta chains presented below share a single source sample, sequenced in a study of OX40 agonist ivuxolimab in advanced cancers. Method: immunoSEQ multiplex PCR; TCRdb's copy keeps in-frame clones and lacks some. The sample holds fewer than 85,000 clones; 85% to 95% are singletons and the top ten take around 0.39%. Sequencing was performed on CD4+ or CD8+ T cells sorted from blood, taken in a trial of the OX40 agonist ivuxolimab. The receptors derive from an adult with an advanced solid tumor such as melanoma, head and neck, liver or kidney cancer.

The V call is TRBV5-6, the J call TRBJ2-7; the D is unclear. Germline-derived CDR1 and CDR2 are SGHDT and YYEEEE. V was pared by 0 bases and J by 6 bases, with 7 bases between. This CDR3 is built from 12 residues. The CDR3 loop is CASSLARSEQYF. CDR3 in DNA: TGTGCCAGCAGCTTGGCCCGTAGCGAGCAGTACTTC.

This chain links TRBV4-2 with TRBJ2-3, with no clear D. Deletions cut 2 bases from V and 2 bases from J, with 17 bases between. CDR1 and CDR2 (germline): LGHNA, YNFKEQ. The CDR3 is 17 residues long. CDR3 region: CASSQPPTVAHTDTQYF. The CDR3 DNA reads TGTGCCAGCAGCCAACCGCCCACCGTGGCTCACACAGATACGCAGTATTTT.

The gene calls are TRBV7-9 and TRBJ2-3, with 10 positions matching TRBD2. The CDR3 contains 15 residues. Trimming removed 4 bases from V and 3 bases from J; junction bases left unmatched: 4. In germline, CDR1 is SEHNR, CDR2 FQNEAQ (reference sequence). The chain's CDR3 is CASSSSGSWTDTQYF. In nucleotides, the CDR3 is TGTGCCAGCAGCTCTAGCGGGAGTTGGACAGATACGCAGTATTTT.

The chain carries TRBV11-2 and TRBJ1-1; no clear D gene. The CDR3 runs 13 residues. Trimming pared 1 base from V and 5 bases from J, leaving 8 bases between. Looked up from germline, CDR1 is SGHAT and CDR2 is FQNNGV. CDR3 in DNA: TGTGCCAGCAGCTTAGTACTTGCTACTGAAGCTTTCTTT. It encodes CASSLVLATEAFF.

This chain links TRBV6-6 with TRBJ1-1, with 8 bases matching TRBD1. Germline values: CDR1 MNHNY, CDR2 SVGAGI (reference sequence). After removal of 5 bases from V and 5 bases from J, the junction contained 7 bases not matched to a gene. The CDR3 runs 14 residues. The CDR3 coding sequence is TGTGCCAGCAGTCCGACAGGGGCAGGAACTGAAGCTTTCTTT. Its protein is CASSPTGAGTEAFF.

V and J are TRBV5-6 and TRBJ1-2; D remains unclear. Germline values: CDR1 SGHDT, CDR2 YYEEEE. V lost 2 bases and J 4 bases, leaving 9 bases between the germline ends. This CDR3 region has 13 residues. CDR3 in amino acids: CASSFGEAYGYTF. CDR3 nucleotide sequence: TGTGCCAGCAGCTTCGGGGAGGCCTATGGCTACACCTTC.

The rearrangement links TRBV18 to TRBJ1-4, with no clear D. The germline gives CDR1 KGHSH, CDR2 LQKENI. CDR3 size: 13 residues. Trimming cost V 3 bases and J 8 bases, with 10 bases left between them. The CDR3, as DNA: TGTGCCAGCTCACCCCTCCCAAAGGAAAAACTGTTTTTT. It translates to CASSPLPKEKLFF.

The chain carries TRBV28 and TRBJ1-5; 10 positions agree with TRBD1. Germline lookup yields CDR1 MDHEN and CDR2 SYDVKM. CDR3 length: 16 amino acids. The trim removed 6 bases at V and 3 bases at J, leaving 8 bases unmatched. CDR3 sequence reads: CASSVGGTGVNQPQHF. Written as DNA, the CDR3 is TGTGCCAGCAGCGTGGGGGGGACAGGGGTCAATCAGCCCCAGCATTTT.

CDR3 loop: CASRQGPSTQYF. Written as DNA, the CDR3 is TGTGCCAGCAGACAGGGGCCCAGTACGCAGTATTTT. The rearrangement joins TRBV6-5 to TRBJ2-3, with 7 bases lining up with TRBD1. Germline CDR1 is MNHEY and CDR2 is SVGAGI. Trimming took 6 bases from V and 8 from J; bases not matched to a gene: 5. The CDR3 is 12 amino acids.

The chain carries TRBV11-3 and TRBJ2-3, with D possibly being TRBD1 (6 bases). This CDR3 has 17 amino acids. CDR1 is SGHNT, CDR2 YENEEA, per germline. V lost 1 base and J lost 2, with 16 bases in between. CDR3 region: CASSLGVRGFYTDTQYF. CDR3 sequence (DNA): TGTGCCAGCAGCTTAGGCGTCAGGGGCTTCTACACAGATACGCAGTATTTT.